This T cell receptor (beta chain) was captured by sequencing in a study of blood T cell repertoires in COVID-19. CDR3 size: 12 residues. With 4 bases clipped from V and 11 bases from J, the junction kept 7 bases outside the gene matches. Germline CDR1 reads MNHEY; CDR2 reads SVGAGI. Cohort 3 recovery required two negative PCRs, clearance, or symptom resolution. How the authors handled the data: Using reference gene primer amplification, nucleated cell counts were estimated. This table comes from immunoSEQ multiplex PCR, and its TCRdb copy is limited to in-frame clones, with some not included. V, J and clone size derive from that table, while D and trimming were established from the DNA sequence. Among approximately 320,000 clones listed, over 80% were seen once.

Sequenced input: PBMCs or T cells enriched from blood (not recorded which). The chain links TRBV6-5 to TRBJ1-1; 7 bases fit TRBD1. The sequence was obtained from a woman younger than 35 who had recovered from COVID-19. The CDR3 DNA is TGTGCCAGCAGTTCCCCCGGGACAGCGGCTTTCTTT. Amino acid sequence: CASSSPGTAAFF.